In its sample, the clone carrying this T cell receptor (beta chain) ranks as large (0.1 to 1%). The method was immunoSEQ multiplex PCR; TCRdb's version includes in-frame clones alone and lacks a portion of them. Of 50,000 to 65,000 clones detected, around 83% appear once; the ten largest clones hold roughly 6.7%. The data originate from a study of blood T cell repertoires in COVID-19. CDR1 and CDR2 from the germline V gene are SGDLS and YYNGEE. The CDR3 contains 15 residues. Trimming pared 1 base from V and 3 bases from J, leaving 12 bases between. The TCR was taken from a human donor in a cohort sampled during active COVID-19. Sequenced sample: peripheral blood. V gene TRBV9 combines with J gene TRBJ2-3, with a possible D match to TRBD2 (6 bases). Here the CDR3 reads CASSVWGVRTDTQYF. Here the CDR3 DNA reads TGTGCCAGCAGCGTATGGGGGGTTCGGACAGATACGCAGTATTTT.